The 4 T cell receptor beta chains listed next were all sequenced from one sample in a study of response to subunit inactivated influenza vaccine. TCRdb re-called the RT-PCR reads through MiXCR, storing one row per CDR3 protein. The profile covers roughly 500,000 distinct CDR3 sequences, with 15% to 20% appearing a single time and over 2.5% taken by the ten largest. The input for sequencing was CD4+ T cells sorted from PBMCs, taken about 23 months after vaccination. All receptors come from a man in his fifties or sixties who received an inactivated influenza vaccine.

The chain is built from TRBV20-1 and TRBJ2-3; tentatively, D is TRBD1 (6 bases). Germline V CDR1 and CDR2: DFQATT, SNEGSKA (reference sequence). V lost 6 bases, J lost 2 bases, and 18 bases lay in between. The CDR3 loop spans 15 amino acids. CDR3 DNA sequence: TGCAGTGCGGGGGACACGGAGAAAGCCACAGATACGCAGTATTTT. It encodes CSAGDTEKATDTQYF.

The chain combines TRBV6-5 with TRBJ2-1; 8 bases align to TRBD2. V dropped 0 bases and J dropped 7; count of bases not matched to a gene: 8. From germline, CDR1 is MNHEY and CDR2 SVGAGI. This CDR3 comprises 16 residues. CDR3 in amino acids: CASSYSTGGSSNEQFF. The CDR3 region has the DNA TGTGCCAGCAGTTACTCGACGGGGGGGAGTTCGAATGAGCAGTTCTTC.

This clonotype occurred many times. V gene TRBV6-2 or TRBV6-3 combines with J gene TRBJ1-5; D uncertain. The germline V gene encodes CDR1 MNHEY and CDR2 SVGEGT. This CDR3 contains 16 residues. V lost 6 bases and J lost 1, with 16 bases in between. Here the CDR3 reads CASSDTGSKSNQPQHF. The CDR3 bases are TGTGCCAGCAGCGATACCGGGTCGAAGAGCAATCAGCCCCAGCATTTT.

The chain joins TRBV20-1 to TRBJ2-3, with 9 bases matching TRBD2. The CDR3 has 16 residues. V lost 2 bases, J lost 4 bases, and 10 bases stayed unmatched. The germline V gene encodes CDR1 DFQATT and CDR2 SNEGSKA (reference sequence). CDR3 region: CSARPVTSGSSDTQYF. The CDR3 nucleotides read TGCAGTGCTAGACCGGTCACTAGCGGGTCCTCAGATACGCAGTATTTT.